The following is a TCR beta chain sequence with its context. Antigen: not known. The sample is drawn from a study of cytomegalovirus exposure and HLA in healthy donors. Study context: There were some 120 million unique TCR beta sequences, drawn from around 180 million T cells, in an earlier analysis. General study results and limits: Investigators reported 150 to 200 TCR beta chains as tied to cytomegalovirus.

Both 60 Vbeta primers and 13 Jbeta primers went into the PCR. Authors' analysis steps: About 9.9 million of the about 80 million unique TCR beta chains counted in a later analysis were shared. Clones were read by immunoSEQ multiplex PCR, and TCRdb kept only the in-frame ones, dropping some. D and trimming were read from the DNA, whereas the V and J calls and clone size are those reported in that table. The sample lists 140,000 to 150,000 clones, 76% occurring once. The CDR3 is 16 residues long. Germline V gene lookup returns CDR1 SEHNR and CDR2 FQNEAQ (reference sequence). The ends lost 5 bases at V and 3 bases at J; junction bases unmatched: 10.

The rearrangement links TRBV7-9 to TRBJ1-2, with 9 bases matching TRBD1. This receptor was taken from a man between 35 and 55 years old in good health and CMV-seronegative. Sequencing used PBMCs. The CDR3 here is CASSPGQGLEDYGYTF. Here the CDR3 DNA reads TGTGCCAGCAGCCCAGGACAGGGGCTTGAAGACTATGGCTACACCTTC.